This record looks at one T cell receptor (beta chain) sequence and its context. As yet, its antigen is unknown. TCRdb reprocessed the reads with MiXCR, giving one entry per CDR3 protein. The data hold 300,000 or so distinct CDR3 sequences, with 25% observed a single time. The sample belongs to a study of T cell repertoires in cytomegalovirus infection. On the study more broadly: Recently identified HLA-C-restricted CMV epitopes and well-studied HLA-B-restricted CMV epitopes were used by the study. From public TCR beta signatures came an indication of both CMV infection and matching HLA type.

Germline CDR1 and CDR2: MNHNS and SASEGT. V lost 4 bases to trimming and J lost 6 bases, with 9 bases between them. This CDR3 contains 12 residues. This sequence joins TRBV6-1 and TRBJ1-2; perhaps TRBD1 as D (5 bases). This clonotype was sampled from a human donor in good health (CMV status not recorded). Some clones in this sample may be carry-over from other donors' samples. Sequences were derived from cultured PBMCs, sampled from culture after CMV antigen stimulation. The CDR3 here is CASSVTGDGYTF. For the CDR3, the DNA is TGTGCCAGCAGTGTAACGGGGGATGGCTACACCTTC.